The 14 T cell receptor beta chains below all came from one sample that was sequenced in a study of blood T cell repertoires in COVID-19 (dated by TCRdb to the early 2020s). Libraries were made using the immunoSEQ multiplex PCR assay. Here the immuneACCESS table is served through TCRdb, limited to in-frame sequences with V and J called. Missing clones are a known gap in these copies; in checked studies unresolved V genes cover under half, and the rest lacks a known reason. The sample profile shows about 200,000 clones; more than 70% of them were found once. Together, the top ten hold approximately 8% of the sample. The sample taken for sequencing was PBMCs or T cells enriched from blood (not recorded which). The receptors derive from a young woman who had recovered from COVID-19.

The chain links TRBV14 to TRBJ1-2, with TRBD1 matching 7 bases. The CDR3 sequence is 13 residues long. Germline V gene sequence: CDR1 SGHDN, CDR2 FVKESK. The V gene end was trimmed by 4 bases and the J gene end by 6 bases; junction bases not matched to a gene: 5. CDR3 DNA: TGTGCCAGCAGCCTCAGAGGGGGCCATGGCTACACCTTC. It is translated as CASSLRGGHGYTF.

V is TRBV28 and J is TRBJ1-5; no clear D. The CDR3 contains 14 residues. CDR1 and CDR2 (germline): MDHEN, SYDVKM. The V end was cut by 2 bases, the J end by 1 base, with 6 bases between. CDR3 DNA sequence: TGTGCCAGCAGTTTAGCCGCGAGCAATCAGCCCCAGCATTTT. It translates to CASSLAASNQPQHF.

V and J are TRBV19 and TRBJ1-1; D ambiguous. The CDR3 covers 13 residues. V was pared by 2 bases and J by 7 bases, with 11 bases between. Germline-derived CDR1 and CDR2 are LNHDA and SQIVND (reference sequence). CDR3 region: CASSIRIEDEAFF. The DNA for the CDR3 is TGTGCCAGTAGTATAAGAATTGAGGATGAAGCTTTCTTT.

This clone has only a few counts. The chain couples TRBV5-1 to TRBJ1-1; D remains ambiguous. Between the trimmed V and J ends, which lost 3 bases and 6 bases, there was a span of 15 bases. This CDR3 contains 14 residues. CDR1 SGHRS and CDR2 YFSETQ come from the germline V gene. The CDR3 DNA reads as TGCGCCAGCAGCTCGGGTTCTGCGCGCGCTGAAGCTTTCTTT. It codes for CASSSGSARAEAFF.

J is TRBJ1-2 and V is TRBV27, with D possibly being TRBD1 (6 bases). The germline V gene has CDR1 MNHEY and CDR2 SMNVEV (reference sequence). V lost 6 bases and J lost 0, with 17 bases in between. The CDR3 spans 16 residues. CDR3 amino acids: CASSRSPDRANYGYTF. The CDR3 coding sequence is TGTGCCAGCAGCCGATCCCCGGACAGAGCTAACTATGGCTACACCTTC.

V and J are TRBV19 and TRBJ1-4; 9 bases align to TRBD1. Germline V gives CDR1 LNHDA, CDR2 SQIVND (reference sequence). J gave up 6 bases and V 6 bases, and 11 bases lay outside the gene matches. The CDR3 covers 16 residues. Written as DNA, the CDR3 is TGTGCCAGTAGAGATCCGGGACAGGGATGGGATGAAAAACTGTTTTTT. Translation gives CASRDPGQGWDEKLFF.

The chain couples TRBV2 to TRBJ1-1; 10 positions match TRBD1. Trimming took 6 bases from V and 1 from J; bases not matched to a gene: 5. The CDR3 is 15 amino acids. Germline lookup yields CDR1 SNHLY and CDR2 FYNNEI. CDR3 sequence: CASRYGQGGNTEAFF. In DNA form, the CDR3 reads TGTGCCAGCAGGTATGGACAGGGGGGGAACACTGAAGCTTTCTTT.

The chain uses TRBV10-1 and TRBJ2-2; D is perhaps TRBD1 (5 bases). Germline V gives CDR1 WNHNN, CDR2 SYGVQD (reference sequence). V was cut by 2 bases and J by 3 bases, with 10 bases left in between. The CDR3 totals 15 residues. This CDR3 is CASSEDSPYTGELFF. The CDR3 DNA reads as TGCGCCAGCAGTGAGGACAGCCCCTACACCGGGGAGCTGTTTTTT.

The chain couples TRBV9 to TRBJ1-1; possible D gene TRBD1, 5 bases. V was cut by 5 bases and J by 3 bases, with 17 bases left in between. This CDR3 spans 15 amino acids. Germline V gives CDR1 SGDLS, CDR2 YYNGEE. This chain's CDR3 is CASSAWGEGDTEAFF. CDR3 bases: TGTGCCAGCAGTGCCTGGGGGGAAGGAGACACTGAAGCTTTCTTT.

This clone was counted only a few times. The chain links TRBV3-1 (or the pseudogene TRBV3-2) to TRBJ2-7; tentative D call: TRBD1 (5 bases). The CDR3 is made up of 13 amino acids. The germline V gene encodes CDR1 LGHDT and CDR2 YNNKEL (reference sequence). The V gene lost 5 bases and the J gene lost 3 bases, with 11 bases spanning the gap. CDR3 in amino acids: CASSNKGHYEQYF. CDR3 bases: TGTGCCAGCAGCAATAAGGGGCACTACGAGCAGTACTTC.

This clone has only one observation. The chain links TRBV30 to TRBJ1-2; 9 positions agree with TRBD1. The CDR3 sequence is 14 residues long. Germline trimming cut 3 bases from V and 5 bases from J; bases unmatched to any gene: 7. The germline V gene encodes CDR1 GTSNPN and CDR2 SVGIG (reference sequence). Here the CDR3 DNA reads TGTGCCTGGAGGAGGACAGGGGCTTGGTATGGCTACACCTTC. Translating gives CAWRRTGAWYGYTF.

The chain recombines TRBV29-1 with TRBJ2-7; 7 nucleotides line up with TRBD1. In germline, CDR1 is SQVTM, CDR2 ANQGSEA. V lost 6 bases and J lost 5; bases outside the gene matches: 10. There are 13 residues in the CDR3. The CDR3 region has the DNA TGCAGCGTGATTGACAGGGTCCAGGACGAGCAGTACTTC. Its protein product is CSVIDRVQDEQYF.

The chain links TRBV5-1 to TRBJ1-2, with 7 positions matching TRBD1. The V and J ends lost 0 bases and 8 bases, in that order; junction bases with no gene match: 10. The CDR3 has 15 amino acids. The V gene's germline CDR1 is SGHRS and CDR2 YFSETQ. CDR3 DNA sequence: TGCGCCAGCAGCTTGGTTGTGAGACAGGGCGACGGCTACACCTTC. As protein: CASSLVVRQGDGYTF. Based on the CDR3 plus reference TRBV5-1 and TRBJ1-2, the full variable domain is KAGVTQTPRYLIKTRGQQVTLSCSPISGHRSVSWYQQTPGQGLQFLFEYFSETQRNKGNFPGRFSGRQFSNSRSEMNVSTLELGDSALYLCASSLVVRQGDGYTFGSGTRLTVV.

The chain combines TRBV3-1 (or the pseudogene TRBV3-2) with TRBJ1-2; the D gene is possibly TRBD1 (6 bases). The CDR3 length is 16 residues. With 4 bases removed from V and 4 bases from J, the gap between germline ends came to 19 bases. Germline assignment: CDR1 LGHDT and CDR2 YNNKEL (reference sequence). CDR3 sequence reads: CASSPDPGQLRYGYTF. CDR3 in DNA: TGTGCCAGCAGCCCGGACCCCGGACAGCTTCGCTATGGCTACACCTTC.